One sample yielded the 22 T cell receptor beta chains listed below, sequenced in a study of early T cells in non-severe SARS-CoV-2 infection. A single record per CDR3 protein comes from TCRdb applying MiXCR to the 5' RACE reads. The table includes tens of thousands of distinct CDR3 sequences, 9.5% to 15% detected once. Sequenced sample: whole blood. The origin of the receptors is an adult who was a healthcare worker with PCR-confirmed SARS-CoV-2 infection or an uninfected control (not recorded which).

This clonotype has more than one count but fewer than ten. The chain is built from TRBV24-1 and TRBJ2-3; 7 bases align to TRBD1. Germline loops: CDR1 KGHDR, CDR2 SFDVKD. The CDR3 loop spans 13 amino acids. J gave up 2 bases and V 10 bases, and 5 bases lay outside the gene matches. Here the CDR3 reads CATRGQNTDTQYF. The CDR3 DNA reads as TGTGCCACGAGGGGACAGAACACAGATACGCAGTATTTT.

This clonotype was recorded at least ten times. The chain employs TRBV29-1 and TRBJ1-3; TRBD1 aligns across 9 bases. J was trimmed by 8 bases and V by 4 bases; bases with no gene match: 3. This CDR3 spans 12 amino acids. From germline, CDR1 is SQVTM and CDR2 ANQGSEA. The CDR3 here is CSVGTGEDTIYF. CDR3 coding DNA: TGCAGCGTTGGGACAGGGGAGGACACCATATATTTT.

Ten or more counts support this clonotype. This chain's CDR3 is CASSLDGGGFFEQYF. CDR3 nucleotides: TGTGCCAGCAGCTTGGACGGCGGGGGCTTTTTCGAGCAGTACTTC. The chain combines TRBV5-4 with TRBJ2-7, with a tentative D call TRBD2 (7 bases). Germline-derived CDR1 and CDR2 are SGHNT and YYREEE (reference sequence). V was pared by 0 bases and J by 6 bases, with 16 bases between. The CDR3 length is 15 residues.

This clonotype was counted between two and nine times. The chain recombines TRBV7-3 with TRBJ2-1, with 12 bases that match TRBD2. Germline assignment: CDR1 SGHTA and CDR2 FQGTGA. This CDR3 region has 15 residues. After removal of 3 bases from V and 7 bases from J, the junction contained 4 bases not matched to a gene. The DNA for the CDR3 is TGTGCCAGCAGCTTCGGACTAGCGGGGATAAATGAGCAGTTCTTC. Protein sequence: CASSFGLAGINEQFF.

J is TRBJ2-3 and V is TRBV15, with D maybe TRBD2 (6 bases). The germline V and J ends were trimmed by 0 bases and 6 bases, with 19 bases remaining between them. The germline V gene encodes CDR1 LNHNV and CDR2 YYDKDF (reference sequence). The CDR3 spans 17 residues. The CDR3 here is CATSRDPRDWLRDTQYF. CDR3 bases: TGTGCCACCAGCAGAGACCCCCGGGACTGGCTTCGGGATACGCAGTATTTT.

This chain links TRBV27 with TRBJ2-7; TRBD1 agrees at 9 bases. CDR3 length equals 14 residues. Germline V lookup: CDR1 MNHEY, CDR2 SMNVEV (reference sequence). V shed 6 bases, J shed 2 bases, and the junction held 5 bases outside the gene matches. CDR3 nucleotides: TGTGCCAGCAGACCCGGACAGGGGCCCTACGAGCAGTACTTC. It translates to CASRPGQGPYEQYF.

This clonotype was recorded once. This is likely a read error, given that the CDR3 carries no conserved phenylalanine or tryptophan at its end. The genes are TRBV2 and TRBJ1-2; no firm D call. The CDR3 has 12 residues. CDR1 is SNHLY and CDR2 is FYNNEI in the germline V gene. Trimming removed 7 bases from V and 4 bases from J, with 10 bases in between. CDR3 sequence reads: CASIERSYGYTL. CDR3 nucleotides: TGTGCCAGCATAGAACGGTCCTATGGCTACACCCTC.

The chain combines TRBV3-1 with TRBJ2-4, with D perhaps TRBD1 (8 bases). Germline V gene sequence: CDR1 LGHDT, CDR2 YNNKEL (reference sequence). This CDR3 is built from 14 residues. Trimming left V 1 base short and J 8 bases short, with 12 bases between. The CDR3 here is CASSQGTGGDIQYF. The CDR3 nucleotides are TGTGCCAGCAGCCAAGGAACAGGGGGGGACATTCAGTACTTC.

Comments on this clonotype: It may be a read error: a sequence one base away is much more abundant. The CDR3 DNA reads TGTGCCAGCGATCGACAGGGCCAGAACTACGAGCAGTACTTC. It specifies CASDRQGQNYEQYF. V gene TRBV2 combines with J gene TRBJ2-7; 7 bases are a match to TRBD1. Germline assignment: CDR1 SNHLY and CDR2 FYNNEI. Germline trimming cut 8 bases from V and 3 bases from J; bases unmatched to any gene: 10. CDR3 length: 14 residues.

The genes are TRBV28 and TRBJ2-2; TRBD2 matches 7 bases. Looked up from germline, CDR1 is MDHEN and CDR2 is SYDVKM. CDR3 size: 15 residues. The V gene end was trimmed by 7 bases and the J gene end by 8 bases; junction bases not matched to a gene: 13. CDR3 residues: CASNPIPGRAGELFF. For the CDR3, the DNA is TGTGCCAGCAACCCTATCCCAGGGAGGGCTGGGGAGCTGTTTTTT.

V and J are TRBV11-2 and TRBJ2-5; no definite D call. CDR1 and CDR2 (germline): SGHAT, FQNNGV. Trimming left V 5 bases short and J 7 bases short, with 14 bases between. The CDR3 has 13 residues. As DNA, the CDR3 is TGTGCCAGCAGCCTCAAAAGGGAAGTGACCCAGTACTTC. Residues: CASSLKREVTQYF.

This clonotype was picked up many times. J is TRBJ2-6 and V is TRBV7-9, with D tentatively TRBD2 (6 bases). The CDR3 spans 16 residues. V was clipped by 5 bases and J by 2 bases, with 13 bases between them. CDR1 and CDR2 from the germline V gene are SEHNR and FQNEAQ (reference sequence). In DNA, the CDR3 is TGTGCCAGCAGCCTTGGACGGGGGACTGGGGCCAACGTCCTGACTTTC. Protein sequence: CASSLGRGTGANVLTF.

This clonotype was seen repeatedly, ten times or more. The rearrangement links TRBV20-1 to TRBJ2-5; no reliable D call. CDR1 and CDR2 from the germline V gene are DFQATT and SNEGSKA (reference sequence). The CDR3 sequence is 12 residues long. V was cut by 3 bases and J by 1 base, with 6 bases left in between. Here the CDR3 DNA reads TGCAGTGCTAGCGGTCTCCAAGAGACCCAGTACTTC. Translation: CSASGLQETQYF.

This clonotype was picked up a small number of times. The rearrangement links TRBV28 to TRBJ2-1; D might be TRBD1 (6 bases). The CDR3 loop spans 13 amino acids. Germline values: CDR1 MDHEN, CDR2 SYDVKM. The V end was cut by 3 bases, the J end by 7 bases, with 10 bases between. CDR3 DNA: TGTGCCAGCAGTTTTGAAGGGGGAAATGAGCAGTTCTTC. Its translation is CASSFEGGNEQFF.

Many counts were recorded for this clonotype. The CDR3, as DNA: TGTGCCAGCAGCCAAGTCTCCGGGACTAGGATAGGTGAGCAGTTCTTC. It yields the protein CASSQVSGTRIGEQFF. The chain carries TRBV3-1 and TRBJ2-1, with TRBD2 matching over 8 bases. This CDR3 has 16 residues. V shed 1 base and J 9 bases; nucleotides not matched to a gene: 11. Germline CDR1 and CDR2: LGHDT and YNNKEL (reference sequence).

This clonotype was detected a few times. The chain links TRBV7-2 to TRBJ2-1; D uncertain. The CDR3 runs to 15 residues. V gave up 2 bases and J gave up 1 base, with 9 bases separating them. CDR1 and CDR2 (germline): SGHTA, FQGNSA. The CDR3 DNA reads TGTGCCAGCAGCTTACAGCCCCTTTCCTACAATGAGCAGTTCTTC. Protein: CASSLQPLSYNEQFF.

The V call is TRBV12-3 or TRBV12-4, the J call TRBJ2-7; D may be TRBD2 (6 bases). The V gene lost 2 bases and the J gene lost 2 bases, with 13 bases spanning the gap. The CDR3 totals 15 residues. The CDR3 spells CASSLRGRGTYEQYF. DNA for the CDR3: TGTGCCAGCAGTTTACGGGGGAGAGGGACCTACGAGCAGTACTTC.

In this sample, this clonotype turned up a few times. The chain employs TRBV4-1 and TRBJ1-1; D gene ambiguous. Trimming removed 4 bases from V and 7 bases from J, with 19 bases in between. Per germline, CDR1 MGHRA and CDR2 YSYEKL. The CDR3 covers 15 residues. CDR3 DNA sequence: TGCGCCAGCAGCCCCCAGAGAGGGCAGCGTCATGAAGCTTTCTTT. This translates into CASSPQRGQRHEAFF.

Details on this clonotype: A single base separates this from a much larger clone, so it may be a read error. V is TRBV23-1 and J is TRBJ2-3, with a possible D match to TRBD2 (5 bases). TRBV23-1 is sorted into the ORF group, with uncertain function. This CDR3 is 14 amino acids long. This CDR3 is CASSQLREKDAQYF. The CDR3, as DNA: TGCGCCAGCAGTCAATTGAGGGAGAAAGATGCGCAGTATTTT.

V usage is TRBV29-1 and J usage is TRBJ2-1; D gene ambiguous. Germline CDR1 reads SQVTM; CDR2 reads ANQGSEA. The CDR3 has 13 amino acids. Trimming stripped 4 bases from V and 9 bases from J, with 16 bases between. The CDR3 loop reads CSVVLASLGEQFF. The DNA for the CDR3 is TGCAGCGTTGTATTAGCATCCCTAGGTGAGCAGTTCTTC.

This clonotype was observed a few times. The chain employs TRBV27 and TRBJ2-1; TRBD1 aligns across 9 bases. With 0 bases clipped from V and 6 bases from J, the junction kept 3 bases outside the gene matches. Germline V CDR1 and CDR2: MNHEY, SMNVEV (reference sequence). CDR3 length: 15 amino acids. In DNA, the CDR3 is TGTGCCAGCAGTTTATCCGGGACAGGGTCCAATGAGCAGTTCTTC. Its protein product is CASSLSGTGSNEQFF.

This clonotype was observed many times. The chain uses TRBV28 and TRBJ2-7; 9 bases are a match to TRBD1. Unmatched junction bases numbered 9, after V lost 6 bases and J lost 3 bases. Germline V gives CDR1 MDHEN, CDR2 SYDVKM. The CDR3 totals 15 residues. CDR3 sequence: CASRSPGQGGYEQYF. DNA for the CDR3: TGTGCCAGCAGATCCCCGGGACAGGGAGGCTACGAGCAGTACTTC.